This T cell receptor (beta chain) comes out of a study of CD8+ T cells in alopecia areata (dated by TCRdb to 2016 to 2018). Context from the whole study: Treated patients were enrolled in an open-label pilot trial of oral tofacitinib at 5 to 10 mg twice daily for moderate-to-severe alopecia areata. Tofacitinib was given for 6 to 18 months, followed by 6 months of follow-up off drug to assess delayed response and recurrence. Disease severity in treated patients was measured with the SALT score, which quantifies the percentage of affected scalp surface area. The study used high-throughput TCRbeta sequencing to examine T cell clonal expansion in alopecia areata, in both the C3H/HeJ mouse model and human patients. Human TCRbeta sequencing covered scalp tissue and sorted CD4+ and CD8+ peripheral blood T cells from patchy and totalis/universalis alopecia areata patients and healthy controls. Biopsies were taken from tofacitinib-treated patients at baseline and at 4 and 24 weeks of treatment, and a later scalp biopsy was taken in several of the tofacitinib-treated patients. Clonality in the scalp was compared among normal scalp (n=4), patchy alopecia areata scalp (n=8), and alopecia totalis/universalis scalp (n=8). RNA was extracted with the PAXgene miRNA kit for fixed scalp, the miRNeasy kit for PBMCs, and the RNeasy kit for mouse skin. TCRbeta CDR3 regions were amplified by immunoSEQ multiplex PCR using 35 Vbeta forward and 13 Jbeta reverse primers. The study at large found these results: Many expanded lesional clones persisted in scalp and blood during tofacitinib treatment, which may partly explain relapse after stopping treatment. Shared TCR sequences between patients were less evident than in mice, which may be partly attributable to HLA diversity in the patient population. Because the treated cohort was small and had just a single nonresponder, larger studies are needed to establish links between baseline CD8+ expansion and response. Higher clonality and more expanded CD8+ clones were observed in lesional scalp than in normal scalp, particularly in alopecia totalis/universalis, a finding suggestive of antigenic drive. Tofacitinib significantly decreased scalp clonality and the number of expanded CD8+ clones among the top 100 scalp clones. Unlike mouse skin, where gammadelta T cells dominate, normal human skin contains resident alphabeta T cells that get sequenced too, which complicates analysis of the scalp TCR repertoire.

Receptor amplification or capture employed the immunoSEQ multiplex PCR assay. To provide template for TCR sequencing, every sample had RNA extracted and reverse transcribed into cDNA. First-strand cDNA was synthesized using SuperScript III with a 2:1 mix of oligo-dT and random hexamers. A synthetic immune receptor repertoire was used to gauge amplification bias, and whatever bias remained was removed computationally. Per the source publication's procedure: Raw reads were preprocessed to remove errors, and CDR3 was defined according to IMGT conventions as the region from the conserved cysteine to phenylalanine. Clonality was computed as 1 minus the Shannon entropy, with the entropy normalized by log2 of the number of productive unique TCRs. Whether scalp clones were CD4 or CD8 was inferred by matching scalp TCRbeta sequences against CD4 and CD8 repertoires sorted from blood. Imported from immuneACCESS, the table was reduced by TCRdb to in-frame sequences with V and J called. These copies leave out some clones; in studies compared against another copy, an unresolved V gene accounts for under half, and the cause of the remainder is not known. V, J and clone size are those of that table, while D and trimming were read from the DNA. The sample table records about 140,000 clones; 86% of these occur just once. 13% of the sample comes from the top ten.

Comment on this clone: This receptor's antigen is unknown. Per-base qualities were not stored, and no clone one base away is much larger.

The germline V gene encodes CDR1 SQVTM and CDR2 ANQGSEA. The CDR3, cysteine through phenylalanine, is 16 amino acids long. Kept here is only the CDR3 DNA, which spans 48 bases and is read in frame from base 1. Trimming at the junction amounts to 0 bases on V and 3 bases on J, and the germline ends lie 15 bases apart. This specimen's time point label, per the study, means: around 29 days on oral tofacitinib. The treatment or condition tag for this specimen amounts to: oral pan-JAK inhibitor, 5-10 mg twice daily. Peripheral blood and lesional scalp punch biopsies were obtained from patients with alopecia areata. PBMCs were isolated by density centrifugation and stained for CD3, CD4 and CD8, and CD4+ and CD8+ T cells were sorted on a FACSAria.

The receptor's source is a human donor with alopecia areata. The sequencing used CD8+ T cells sorted from blood, collected at week 4, from a patient treated with tofacitinib. The chain employs TRBV29-1 and TRBJ2-1; a tentative D match to TRBD1 spans 6 bases. The nucleotide sequence reads as follows: TGCAGCGTTGAAGATCCCGACAGGTCGGGCTACAATGAGCAGTTCTTC. This translates into CSVEDPDRSGYNEQFF.